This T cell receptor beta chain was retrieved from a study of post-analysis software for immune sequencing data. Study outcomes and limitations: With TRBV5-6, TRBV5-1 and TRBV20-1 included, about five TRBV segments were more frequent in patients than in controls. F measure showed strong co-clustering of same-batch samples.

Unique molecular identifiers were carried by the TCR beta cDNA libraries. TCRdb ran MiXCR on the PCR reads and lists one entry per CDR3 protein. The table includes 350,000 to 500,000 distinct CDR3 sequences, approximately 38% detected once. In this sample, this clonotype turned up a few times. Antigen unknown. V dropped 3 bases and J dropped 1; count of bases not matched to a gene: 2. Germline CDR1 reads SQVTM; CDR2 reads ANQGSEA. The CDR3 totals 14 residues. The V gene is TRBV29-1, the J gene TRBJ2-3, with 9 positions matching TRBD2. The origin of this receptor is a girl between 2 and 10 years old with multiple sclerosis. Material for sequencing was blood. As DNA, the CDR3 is TGCAGCGTTGAGGCTAGCGGGGGCACAGATACGCAGTATTTT. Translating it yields CSVEASGGTDTQYF.